The 28 T cell receptor beta chains below all came from one sample that was sequenced in a study of CD8 T cells in ankylosing spondylitis. General study results and limits: For ankylosing spondylitis blood, a TCR beta motif of eight or nine highly homologous variants appeared characteristic.

These TCRs are of unknown antigen specificity. TCRdb ran MiXCR on the 5' RACE reads and lists one entry per CDR3 protein. This sample has about 840,000 distinct CDR3 sequences, with about 10% found just once. The source material was blood, either unsorted or a sorted T cell fraction (not recorded which). These receptors were taken from a male donor with ankylosing spondylitis.

This CDR3 reads CASTEIHEQYF. CDR3 DNA: TGTGCCAGCACCGAAATACACGAGCAGTACTTC. The chain has TRBV2 and TRBJ2-7; D call uncertain. The germline V gene encodes CDR1 SNHLY and CDR2 FYNNEI. The ends were cut back, 7 bases at V and 5 bases at J, with 9 bases in the middle. This CDR3 has 11 amino acids.

This clonotype was picked up a small number of times. The genes are TRBV7-6 and TRBJ2-5, with unresolved D. Germline assignment: CDR1 SGHVS and CDR2 FNYEAQ. Trimming took off 3 bases at V and 2 bases at J, with 7 bases between the two ends. The CDR3 spans 13 residues. This CDR3 reads CASSFSPQETQYF. The CDR3 coding sequence is TGTGCCAGCAGCTTTTCGCCTCAAGAGACCCAGTACTTC.

This clonotype appeared a few times. This chain uses TRBV5-1 with TRBJ1-1, with TRBD1 matching over 7 bases. Germline V gives CDR1 SGHRS, CDR2 YFSETQ. The CDR3 contains 14 residues. V was clipped by 3 bases and J by 3 bases; unmatched bases: 5. CDR3 bases: TGCGCCAGCAGCTGGGACAGCAGGGACACTGAAGCTTTCTTT. It translates to CASSWDSRDTEAFF.

V gene TRBV11-2 combines with J gene TRBJ2-7, with D tentatively TRBD1 or TRBD2 (7 bases each). Germline V gives CDR1 SGHAT, CDR2 FQNNGV. The CDR3 is made up of 14 amino acids. With 11 bases removed from V and 0 bases from J, the gap between germline ends came to 17 bases. CDR3 loop: CASNRGGSSYEQYF. CDR3 nucleotide sequence: TGTGCCTCCAACAGGGGCGGGAGCTCCTACGAGCAGTACTTC.

The gene calls are TRBV7-2 and TRBJ2-1; perhaps TRBD2 as D (6 bases). There are 13 residues in the CDR3. The germline CDR1 and CDR2 sequences are SGHTA and FQGNSA. Trimming stripped 6 bases from V and 8 bases from J, with 14 bases between. The CDR3 spells CASRPRRGDEQFF. The DNA of the CDR3 is TGTGCCAGCAGACCCCGGAGGGGCGATGAGCAGTTCTTC.

This clonotype was observed a handful of times. V usage is TRBV5-1 and J usage is TRBJ2-7; TRBD2 aligns across 8 bases. Losses at the gene ends were 1 base for V and 5 bases for J; bases not matched to a gene: 14. The CDR3 totals 17 residues. The germline CDR1 and CDR2 sequences are SGHRS and YFSETQ. The DNA for the CDR3 is TGCGCCAGCAGCTTGTATCCAGCGGGAGCGCTCCTGAACGAGCAGTACTTC. This sequence encodes CASSLYPAGALLNEQYF.

The chain couples TRBV5-1 to TRBJ2-3; 9 bases are a match to TRBD2. Germline CDR1 is SGHRS and CDR2 is YFSETQ. The V gene end was trimmed by 6 bases and the J gene end by 0 bases; junction bases not matched to a gene: 14. This CDR3 region has 18 residues. CDR3 bases: TGCGCCAGCAATACCGGGACTAGCCCCTCGAGTAGCACAGATACGCAGTATTTT. This sequence encodes CASNTGTSPSSSTDTQYF. Based on the CDR3 plus reference TRBV5-1 and TRBJ2-3, the full variable domain is KAGVTQTPRYLIKTRGQQVTLSCSPISGHRSVSWYQQTPGQGLQFLFEYFSETQRNKGNFPGRFSGRQFSNSRSEMNVSTLELGDSALYLCASNTGTSPSSSTDTQYFGPGTRLTVL.

This clonotype was found a few times. V and J are TRBV20-1 and TRBJ2-1; no reliable D call. CDR3 length equals 14 residues. The germline V and J ends were trimmed by 3 bases and 1 base, with 10 bases remaining between them. Germline-derived CDR1 and CDR2 are DFQATT and SNEGSKA (reference sequence). The CDR3 nucleotides read TGCAGTGCTAGTTCGGACCTTTCCTACAATGAGCAGTTCTTC. Translating it yields CSASSDLSYNEQFF.

This clonotype has a handful of counts. The chain recombines TRBV4-2 with TRBJ2-7, with TRBD1 as a possible D gene (6 bases). Germline assignment: CDR1 LGHNA and CDR2 YNFKEQ. Trimming removed 4 bases at V and 2 bases at J, with 18 bases between. The CDR3 loop spans 16 amino acids. The CDR3 here is CASSRSGAGTAYEQYF. The CDR3 DNA reads as TGTGCCAGCAGCCGCTCAGGGGCAGGGACGGCCTACGAGCAGTACTTC.

This clonotype was counted at least ten times. V gene TRBV29-1 combines with J gene TRBJ1-4; D ambiguous. In germline, CDR1 is SQVTM, CDR2 ANQGSEA. The CDR3 consists of 12 residues. Here the CDR3 reads CATRVANEKLFF. The CDR3 DNA follows: TGCGCAACTCGGGTAGCTAATGAAAAACTGTTTTTT.

This clonotype was seen many times. The rearrangement links TRBV5-1 to TRBJ1-1, with a possible D match to TRBD1 (6 bases). The length of the CDR3 is 16 residues. Germline CDR1 and CDR2: SGHRS and YFSETQ. Trimming pared 4 bases from V and 0 bases from J, leaving 16 bases between. Here the CDR3 reads CASSPGQLTMNTEAFF. The DNA of the CDR3 is TGCGCCAGCAGCCCAGGACAGTTAACTATGAACACTGAAGCTTTCTTT. The full variable domain, in which reference TRBV5-1 and TRBJ1-1 provide the parts outside the CDR3, is KAGVTQTPRYLIKTRGQQVTLSCSPISGHRSVSWYQQTPGQGLQFLFEYFSETQRNKGNFPGRFSGRQFSNSRSEMNVSTLELGDSALYLCASSPGQLTMNTEAFFGQGTRLTVV.

This sequence joins TRBV10-3 and TRBJ2-7; D unresolved. Trimming stripped 0 bases from V and 3 bases from J, with 15 bases between. This CDR3 comprises 16 residues. CDR1 and CDR2 from the germline V gene are ENHRY and SYGVKD. The CDR3 DNA follows: TGTGCCATCAGTGAGTCGATCCGGGCAGGAAACTACGAGCAGTACTTC. Translated: CAISESIRAGNYEQYF.

The chain couples TRBV20-1 to TRBJ2-7, with D possibly being TRBD2 (6 bases). Germline CDR1 and CDR2: DFQATT and SNEGSKA (reference sequence). V was cut by 6 bases and J by 6 bases, with 18 bases left in between. The CDR3 is 13 residues long. The CDR3 reads CSASRDHGGEQYF. The CDR3 DNA sequence: TGCAGTGCAAGCAGGGACCACGGGGGCGAGCAGTACTTC.

Only a few counts were recorded for this clonotype. The chain carries TRBV20-1 and TRBJ2-3; 7 bases line up with TRBD1. CDR1 and CDR2 from the germline V gene are DFQATT and SNEGSKA (reference sequence). Germline trimming cut 3 bases from V and 1 base from J; bases unmatched to any gene: 4. The CDR3 has 14 residues. CDR3 nucleotides: TGCAGTGCTAGTTTAGGGACAGGCACAGATACGCAGTATTTT. Its protein product is CSASLGTGTDTQYF.

This clonotype was found a few times. The rearrangement joins TRBV4-3 to TRBJ2-5; D remains unclear. The CDR3 length is 13 residues. Trimming removed 1 base from V and 7 bases from J, with 10 bases in between. Per the germline V gene, CDR1 is LGHNA and CDR2 is YSLEER. In DNA, the CDR3 is TGCGCCAGCAGCCAAGCGGGTTTCGGGACCCAGTACTTC. The encoded protein is CASSQAGFGTQYF.

In its sample, this clonotype was seen many times. This chain connects TRBV5-6 to TRBJ1-5; 11 bases are a match to TRBD1. V shed 4 bases, J shed 5 bases, and the junction held 2 bases outside the gene matches. This CDR3 is built from 14 residues. Germline CDR1 reads SGHDT; CDR2 reads YYEEEE. This chain's CDR3 is CASSRTGGDQPQHF. The CDR3 nucleotides are TGTGCCAGCAGCCGGACAGGGGGCGATCAGCCCCAGCATTTT.

The chain has TRBV5-1 and TRBJ2-7, with unresolved D. The V gene lost 5 bases and the J gene lost 4 bases, with 22 bases spanning the gap. The germline CDR1 and CDR2 sequences are SGHRS and YFSETQ. The CDR3 runs 16 residues. CDR3 in DNA: TGCGCCAGCAGTCTTGGCGGAATGAGGATGTGGTACGAGCAGTACTTC. Translation: CASSLGGMRMWYEQYF.

This rearrangement joins TRBV27 to TRBJ2-3, with D hard to call. Trimming removed 4 bases from V and 4 bases from J, with 15 bases in between. The CDR3 is made up of 15 amino acids. CDR1 and CDR2 from the germline V gene are MNHEY and SMNVEV (reference sequence). The CDR3 region has the DNA TGTGCCAGCAGTTCCAGACTCCATTCCCCAGATACGCAGTATTTT. This gives the protein CASSSRLHSPDTQYF.

This rearrangement joins TRBV19 to TRBJ2-3; 7 nucleotides match TRBD2. Trimming at V came to 5 bases and at J to 6 bases, leaving 11 bases not matched to a gene. This CDR3 region has 15 residues. Germline V CDR1 and CDR2: LNHDA, SQIVND (reference sequence). CDR3 sequence reads: CASSRAAGPWDTQYF. Here the CDR3 DNA reads TGTGCCAGTAGTCGGGCAGCGGGGCCCTGGGATACGCAGTATTTT. Complete variable domain (other parts from reference TRBV19 and TRBJ2-3): DGGITQSPKYLFRKEGQNVTLSCEQNLNHDAMYWYRQDPGQGLRLIYYSQIVNDFQKGDIAEGYSVSREKKESFPLTVTSAQKNPTAFYLCASSRAAGPWDTQYFGPGTRLTVL.

This clonotype was seen a few times. The chain recombines TRBV10-3 with TRBJ2-1; D possibly corresponds to TRBD2 (5 bases). This CDR3 has 14 amino acids. Germline CDR1 reads ENHRY; CDR2 reads SYGVKD. With 2 bases removed from V and 0 bases from J, the gap between germline ends came to 5 bases. The CDR3 DNA is TGTGCCATCAGTGAGCGGGGCTCCTACAATGAGCAGTTCTTC. Protein: CAISERGSYNEQFF.

This clonotype was picked up a small number of times. This chain connects TRBV20-1 to TRBJ2-1; D is perhaps TRBD2 (6 bases). The CDR3 loop spans 14 amino acids. Germline V gives CDR1 DFQATT, CDR2 SNEGSKA (reference sequence). V was trimmed by 5 bases and J by 0 bases, leaving 11 bases between them. The CDR3 spells CSASGTVSYNEQFF. The CDR3 nucleotides read TGCAGTGCTTCCGGGACTGTCTCCTACAATGAGCAGTTCTTC.

In its sample, this clonotype was seen a few times. The chain couples TRBV20-1 to TRBJ2-7; D possibly corresponds to TRBD1 (6 bases). Germline loops: CDR1 DFQATT, CDR2 SNEGSKA (reference sequence). V was clipped by 2 bases and J by 3 bases, with 8 bases between them. This CDR3 spans 12 amino acids. The CDR3 protein is CSARLQGYEQYF. Written as DNA, the CDR3 is TGCAGTGCTAGACTACAGGGCTACGAGCAGTACTTC.

This clonotype was seen at least ten times. DNA of the CDR3: TGCAGCGTTGAGGTCAGGGGGCGATGGACTGAAGCTTTCTTT. It translates to CSVEVRGRWTEAFF. The chain couples TRBV29-1 to TRBJ1-1, with 8 bases matching TRBD1. V was pared by 3 bases and J by 5 bases, with 8 bases of the junction left unmatched. The germline CDR1 and CDR2 sequences are SQVTM and ANQGSEA. This CDR3 region has 14 residues.

This chain connects TRBV28 to TRBJ2-6; 12 positions agree with TRBD1. The J segment lost 1 base and the V segment lost 6 bases, leaving 4 bases of the junction unmatched. The CDR3 covers 17 residues. The germline gives CDR1 MDHEN, CDR2 SYDVKM. The chain's CDR3 is CASRPGQGASGANVLTF. For the CDR3, the DNA is TGTGCCAGCAGACCGGGACAGGGGGCGTCTGGGGCCAACGTCCTGACTTTC.

This clonotype was observed a few times. The gene calls are TRBV6-1 and TRBJ1-2, with a tentative D call TRBD1 (5 bases). V lost 6 bases, J lost 0 bases, and 14 bases lay in between. Germline loops: CDR1 MNHNS, CDR2 SASEGT. The CDR3 spans 15 residues. CDR3 coding DNA: TGTGCCAGCAGCTGGGGGGGACCTACTAACTATGGCTACACCTTC. Its translation: CASSWGGPTNYGYTF.

This clonotype came up many times. The J gene is TRBJ1-1, the V gene TRBV20-1; TRBD1 matches at 8 bases. The germline CDR1 and CDR2 sequences are DFQATT and SNEGSKA (reference sequence). This CDR3 region has 13 residues. Trimming cost V 4 bases and J 5 bases; bases outside gene matches: 6. CDR3 region: CSAIQGARTEAFF. The DNA for the CDR3 is TGCAGTGCTATTCAGGGGGCGAGGACTGAAGCTTTCTTT.

The chain couples TRBV5-1 to TRBJ2-1, with 16 positions matching TRBD2. V was clipped by 3 bases and J by 9 bases; unmatched bases: 3. CDR1 and CDR2 (germline): SGHRS, YFSETQ. The CDR3 has 15 amino acids. The CDR3 protein is CASSSGLAGGVEQFF. CDR3 bases: TGCGCCAGCAGCTCGGGACTAGCGGGAGGGGTTGAGCAGTTCTTC.

The chain couples TRBV5-1 to TRBJ2-3; the D is unclear. V was pared by 0 bases and J by 5 bases, with 13 bases between. Germline-derived CDR1 and CDR2 are SGHRS and YFSETQ. The CDR3 is 15 residues long. The DNA for the CDR3 is TGCGCCAGCAGCTTGGTGGGTCTATGGGAAGATACGCAGTATTTT. Translation gives CASSLVGLWEDTQYF.